The TCR beta chain described here comes from a study of cytomegalovirus exposure and HLA in healthy donors. In the study overall: There were about 85 million unique TCRs (from HLA-typed donors) in an early data release. General study findings and limits: It is likely that the observed cluster of highly shared sequence variants was a sequencing artifact. Highest at DRB1 and lowest at HLA-C, TCR association rates differed among HLA loci in a later analysis. Among TCR sequences, most were rare, though some public TCRs appeared in many donors.

Use of 60 Vbeta and 13 Jbeta primers characterized the PCR. The table came from immunoSEQ multiplex PCR; TCRdb's copy has only in-frame clones and leaves some out. Of 60,000 to 65,000 clones listed, 71% are singletons. The CDR3 contains 16 residues. J was trimmed by 4 bases and V by 0 bases; bases with no gene match: 6. Germline values: CDR1 MGHRA, CDR2 YSYEKL. This clone was recorded a few times. Antigen unknown. The sequence was collected from a man over 45 in good health and CMV-seropositive. The sample taken for sequencing was PBMCs. The chain recombines TRBV4-1 with TRBJ2-5, with 9 bases identical to TRBD2. The DNA for the CDR3 is TGCGCCAGCAGCCAAGATCTCGCGGGAGGGGGAGAGACCCAGTACTTC. Translation: CASSQDLAGGGETQYF.